This TCR beta chain was sequenced in a study of metastatic and nonmetastatic thyroid tumors. Background on the study: For malignant and benign thyroid patients, tumor or nodule tissue and blood were the sources whose repertoires were compared.

No treatment had been given to any patient before thyroid surgery. With respect to this clone: The antigen is not known.

Whole-study results and caveats: Significantly greater TCR beta diversity was reportedly found in malignant thyroid tumors than in benign nodules (in blood and tumor).

V was pared by 0 bases and J by 3 bases, with 8 bases of the junction left unmatched. Germline-derived CDR1 and CDR2 are DFQATT and SNEGSKA (reference sequence). This CDR3 comprises 16 residues. In the original workflow: A classifier for distant metastasis in papillary thyroid cancer was constructed using CDR3 differences observed across clinicopathological groups. From the PCR reads, TCRdb re-called clones with MiXCR. TCRdb's processing, not the study's, gives the V and J calls here. The sample consists of 15,000 to 20,000 clones, 22% of them appearing once. This receptor was identified in a female donor with papillary thyroid cancer or a benign thyroid nodule (not recorded which). Some clones in this sample may be carry-over from other donors' samples. Sequencing input: adjacent normal tissue. The V and J genes are TRBV20-1 and TRBJ2-1; 7 bases match TRBD2. CDR3 in DNA: TGCAGTGCTAGAGATGGGAAGCGGGAAGACTACAATGAGCAGTTCTTC. Translated: CSARDGKREDYNEQFF.